Listed here are 2 T cell receptor beta chains from one sample, sequenced in a study of cytotoxic CD8 clonotypes in ibrutinib-treated CLL. The data were produced by immunoSEQ multiplex PCR, yet TCRdb's version contains in-frame clones alone and is incomplete. In the table there are tens of thousands of clones, 60% to 75% of which are singletons. The sample here was PBMCs, taken after 12 months of ibrutinib treatment. These receptors were collected from a human donor with chronic lymphocytic leukemia.

This clone has ten or more counts. V gene TRBV6-1 combines with J gene TRBJ2-2, with 10 bases aligning to TRBD2. CDR3 length equals 15 residues. Germline values: CDR1 MNHNS, CDR2 SASEGT. The trim removed 6 bases at V and 3 bases at J, leaving 4 bases unmatched. This CDR3 reads CASSTTSGHTGELFF. CDR3 DNA sequence: TGTGCCAGCAGCACGACTAGCGGGCACACCGGGGAGCTGTTTTTT.

The chain joins TRBV27 to TRBJ1-2, with a tentative D call TRBD1 (5 bases). From germline, CDR1 is MNHEY and CDR2 SMNVEV (reference sequence). This CDR3 has 14 residues. V shed 2 bases and J shed 8 bases, with 15 bases lying between them. CDR3 DNA: TGTGCCAGCAGTTTAGGAGGGGCTGTAGGCGGCTACACCTTC. Protein product: CASSLGGAVGGYTF.